These 21 T cell receptor delta chains share one sample of origin, sequenced in a study of gamma-delta T cells after stem cell transplantation (dated by TCRdb to about 2016). Library construction relied on RT-PCR. Sequencing relied on an Illumina MiSeq. TCRdb called clones afresh from the public reads with CATT; identical DNA rows were later merged. This sample is represented by 2,500 or so delta-chain clones; around 30% of them were singletons. The top ten constitute 31% of the sample. The sequenced sample consisted of gamma-delta T cells. All receptors derive from a human donor. It is not recorded whose cells these are; they may come from a transplant donor.

J is TRDJ1 and V is TRDV2; 7 nucleotides align to TRDD3. The CDR3 covers 19 residues. Trimming took 1 base from V and 0 from J; bases not matched to a gene: 16. Germline V gene lookup returns CDR1 GEAIGNYY and CDR2 EKD. DNA for the CDR3: TGTGCCTGTGACACAATAGGCAACTGGGGCGAGGGGAACACCGATAAACTCATCTTT. Amino acid sequence: CACDTIGNWGEGNTDKLIF.

This clone is judged medium-sized. CDR3 coding DNA: TGTGCCTGTGACGGTCTTGGGGAAAATAAACTCATCTTT. Translation gives CACDGLGENKLIF. The rearrangement joins TRDV2 to TRDJ1; D is possibly TRDD3 (5 bases). The CDR3 runs 13 residues. Trimming stripped 3 bases from V and 6 bases from J, with 13 bases between. Germline V gives CDR1 GEAIGNYY, CDR2 EKD.

Of note for this clone: A junction boundary mismatches the germline segment, possibly from a read error. The chain is built from TRDV2 and TRDJ3; the match to TRDD3 covers 7 bases. CDR3 size: 17 residues. The germline V gene has CDR1 GEAIGNYY and CDR2 EKD. CDR3 coding DNA: TGTGCCTGTGACACCGCTGGGGGGTCCTGGGACACCCGACAGATGATTTTC. This encodes CACDTAGGSWDTRQMIF.

On this clone itself: One junction end disagrees with the germline gene, perhaps due to a read error. The J gene is TRDJ1, the V gene TRDV2; D gene uncertain. Looked up from germline, CDR1 is GEAIGNYY and CDR2 is EKD. This CDR3 is 15 amino acids long. CDR3 nucleotides: TGTGCCTGTGACACCGTCGGGGCTAACACCGATAACCTCATCTTT. Amino acid sequence: CACDTVGANTDNLIF.

In regard to this clone: Being one base from a much bigger clone, this may be a read error. V and J are TRDV2 and TRDJ1; maybe TRDD3 (6 bases). This CDR3 spans 13 amino acids. Germline assignment: CDR1 GEAIGNYY and CDR2 EKD. The CDR3 bases are TGTGCCTGTGACATGGTAGGGAGGGATAAACTCACCTTT. It specifies CACDMVGRDKLTF.

By share, this clone ranks as medium-sized. Relative to the germline gene, one junction end is altered; a read error may explain this. The chain joins TRDV2 to TRDJ1, with 9 bases lining up with TRDD3. Germline lookup yields CDR1 GEAIGNYY and CDR2 EKD. The CDR3 has 18 amino acids. The chain's CDR3 is CACDRLGDSTTYTDKLIF. The CDR3 bases are TGTGCCTGCGACAGACTGGGGGACTCGACAACGTACACCGATAAACTCATCTTT.

The chain has TRDV2 and TRDJ2, with TRDD3 identical over 8 bases. The CDR3 is made up of 15 amino acids. CDR1 and CDR2 (germline): GEAIGNYY, EKD. With V trimmed by 3 bases and J by 4 bases, 6 bases remained unmatched. CDR3 in amino acids: CACDPLGAETAQLFF. The CDR3 DNA reads as TGTGCCTGTGACCCACTGGGGGCTGAGACAGCACAACTCTTCTTT.

V gene TRDV2 combines with J gene TRDJ1; tentative D call: TRDD3 (5 bases). CDR3 length equals 16 residues. Germline V lookup: CDR1 GEAIGNYY, CDR2 EKD. Trimming took off 0 bases at V and 4 bases at J, with 17 bases between the two ends. The CDR3 sequence: CACDTVGSDSGDKLIF. In DNA, the CDR3 is TGTGCCTGTGACACCGTGGGATCCGATTCTGGCGATAAACTCATCTTT.

This clone was found a few times. Different DNA sequences within this sample yield the same CDR3. J is TRDJ3 and V is TRDV2, with 13 positions matching TRDD3. This CDR3 is built from 22 residues. V lost 0 bases to trimming and J lost 0 bases; unmatched junction nucleotides: 10. Germline CDR1 GEAIGNYY, CDR2 EKD. The chain's CDR3 is CACDTVGLGDTRPSWDTRQMFF. The CDR3 DNA is TGTGCCTGTGACACCGTTGGACTGGGGGATACGCGTCCCTCCTGGGACACCCGACAGATGTTTTTC.

A few counts support this clone. Different DNA sequences within this sample yield the same CDR3. This chain links TRDV2 with TRDJ1; TRDD3 aligns across 13 bases. CDR1 GEAIGNYY and CDR2 EKD come from the germline V gene. The CDR3 length is 24 residues. J lost 2 bases, V lost 0 bases, and 26 bases had no gene match. CDR3 DNA sequence: TGTGCCTGTGACACCCTCATACTGGGGGATACGCACATTACAGACACCCGGTGGACCGATAAACTCATCTTT. Its protein is CACDTLILGDTHITDTRWTDKLIF.

Only a few counts were recorded for this clone. The chain has TRDV1 and TRDJ1, with 8 nucleotides matching TRDD3. Trimming cost V 0 bases and J 1 base; bases outside gene matches: 28. CDR1 is TSWWSYY, CDR2 QGS, per germline. The CDR3 spans 24 residues. DNA of the CDR3: TGTGCTCTTGGGGAACTAGGGTTCGGTGAGACCGGACTGGGGGTTGGCCTAATCACCGATAAACTCATCTTT. This codes for CALGELGFGETGLGVGLITDKLIF.

This clone has just a few counts. V gene TRDV2 combines with J gene TRDJ1; 13 positions match TRDD3. Germline V gene data show CDR1 as GEAIGNYY and CDR2 as EKD. V was pared by 0 bases and J by 0 bases, with 9 bases of the junction left unmatched. The CDR3 contains 19 residues. The CDR3 DNA sequence: TGTGCCTGTGACACCGTTACTGGGGGATACGAGGGTCACACCGATAAACTCATCTTT. Residues: CACDTVTGGYEGHTDKLIF.

J is TRDJ1 and V is TRDV2; 12 bases fit TRDD3. Germline-derived CDR1 and CDR2 are GEAIGNYY and EKD. The CDR3 extends over 19 amino acids. After removal of 0 bases from V and 1 base from J, the junction contained 11 bases not matched to a gene. CDR3 nucleotides: TGTGCCTGTGACACCATAGGGCCACTGGGGGATACTCCCACCGATAAACTCATCTTT. Translating gives CACDTIGPLGDTPTDKLIF.

This clone appeared a few times. The chain combines TRDV2 with TRDJ3; unclear D gene. The CDR3 extends over 19 amino acids. The ends were cut back, 3 bases at V and 0 bases at J, with 17 bases in the middle. Germline V lookup: CDR1 GEAIGNYY, CDR2 EKD. The CDR3 is CACDPIIATASWDTRQMFF. As DNA, the CDR3 is TGTGCCTGTGACCCGATTATTGCCACCGCCTCCTGGGACACCCGACAGATGTTTTTC.

This clone occurred a few times. The chain is built from TRDV2 and TRDJ1; TRDD3 matches 13 bases. Germline trimming cut 0 bases from V and 2 bases from J; bases unmatched to any gene: 17. Germline V CDR1 and CDR2: GEAIGNYY, EKD. This CDR3 spans 21 amino acids. The CDR3 DNA follows: TGTGCCTGTGACACCGTATCTACTCACGTACTGGGGGATACGAAGACCGATAAACTCATCTTT. It specifies CACDTVSTHVLGDTKTDKLIF.

Details on this clone: This may be a read error, as it is one base from a much larger clone. V is TRDV2 and J is TRDJ1; TRDD3 agrees at 7 bases. The V gene's germline CDR1 is GEAIGNYY and CDR2 EKD. The CDR3 is made up of 15 amino acids. In DNA, the CDR3 is TGTGCCTGTGACGCACTGGGGACCTATACCGATAAACTCACCTTT. Its protein product is CACDALGTYTDKLTF.

On this clone itself: Compared with germline, one end of the junction differs, possibly owing to a read error. Other DNA variants within this sample encode the same CDR3. V usage is TRDV2 and J usage is TRDJ1; tentative D call: TRDD3 (6 bases). The CDR3 sequence is 20 residues long. Germline V lookup: CDR1 GEAIGNYY, CDR2 EKD. CDR3 residues: CACDTLGVLVDTERTDTLIF. The CDR3 DNA sequence: TGTGCCTGTGACACGCTTGGAGTCCTGGTGGATACCGAGAGGACCGATACACTCATCTTT.

The chain joins TRDV2 to TRDJ1; TRDD3 matches 13 bases. The CDR3 extends over 16 amino acids. J lost 4 bases, V lost 3 bases, and 7 bases had no gene match. CDR1 is GEAIGNYY and CDR2 is EKD in the germline V gene. The CDR3 loop is CACDSLGDTGNDKLIF. Here the CDR3 DNA reads TGTGCCTGTGACTCACTGGGGGATACGGGTAACGATAAACTCATCTTT.

Of note for this clone: One end of the junction does not line up with germline, which may come from a read error. The V gene is TRDV2, the J gene TRDJ3; D is ambiguous. Germline V CDR1 and CDR2: GEAIGNYY, EKD. The CDR3 extends over 13 amino acids. The CDR3 loop is CACGTWDTRQMFF. CDR3 sequence (DNA): TGTGCCTGTGGCACCTGGGACACCCGACAGATGTTTTTC.

This clone was counted a few times. This chain connects TRDV2 to TRDJ3; tentatively, D is TRDD3 (5 bases). Trimming removed 0 bases at V and 1 base at J, with 6 bases between. The CDR3 is 16 residues long. Germline V gene sequence: CDR1 GEAIGNYY, CDR2 EKD. In nucleotides, the CDR3 is TGTGCCTGTGACACCCCTGGGTCCTGGGACACCCGACAGATGTTTTTC. Translation: CACDTPGSWDTRQMFF.

This chain connects TRDV2 to TRDJ1, with TRDD3 matching over 11 bases. Trimming at V came to 3 bases and at J to 5 bases, leaving 7 bases not matched to a gene. Germline CDR1 is GEAIGNYY and CDR2 is EKD. This CDR3 has 15 residues. The CDR3 sequence is CACDPVGGYADKLIF. CDR3 sequence (DNA): TGTGCCTGTGACCCAGTTGGGGGATACGCTGATAAACTCATCTTT.